The 4 T cell receptor beta chains below come from one sample, sequenced in a study of pediatric ulcerative colitis. Assay: immunoSEQ multiplex PCR; the TCRdb copy retains only in-frame clones and omits some. The sample contains 30,000 to 45,000 clones, 55% to 85% of which appear only once. Rectal tissue came from one to two pinch biopsies taken at colonoscopy. Sequences were obtained from gut tissue. Receptors were obtained from a boy younger than 18 with moderate ulcerative colitis.

V and J are TRBV2 and TRBJ2-6; D call uncertain. Germline V gene sequence: CDR1 SNHLY, CDR2 FYNNEI. This CDR3 comprises 15 residues. V lost 8 bases and J 2 bases, leaving 13 bases between the germline ends. CDR3 DNA: TGTGCCAGCGGAACGGGTTTGACTGGGGCCAACGTCCTGACTTTC. Translation gives CASGTGLTGANVLTF.

The chain links TRBV19 to TRBJ2-5; 7 positions agree with TRBD1. Germline CDR1 LNHDA, CDR2 SQIVND (reference sequence). This CDR3 has 14 amino acids. V lost 5 bases, J lost 4 bases, and 7 bases stayed unmatched. In DNA form, the CDR3 reads TGTGCCAGTAGTCTAACAGGGGATCTAGAGACCCAGTACTTC. Its translation: CASSLTGDLETQYF.

This chain links TRBV29-1 with TRBJ2-1, with TRBD2 matching 11 bases. The germline CDR1 and CDR2 sequences are SQVTM and ANQGSEA. This CDR3 comprises 16 residues. The ends lost 2 bases at V and 4 bases at J; junction bases unmatched: 7. The CDR3 loop is CSVERVAGGRYNEQFF. For the CDR3, the DNA is TGCAGCGTTGAACGGGTAGCGGGGGGGCGTTACAATGAGCAGTTCTTC.

This rearrangement joins TRBV28 to TRBJ2-2; 9 bases align to TRBD1. There are 15 residues in the CDR3. Per germline, CDR1 MDHEN and CDR2 SYDVKM. The V and J ends lost 10 bases and 3 bases, in that order; junction bases with no gene match: 9. The CDR3 coding sequence is TGTGCCACCTGCTTGAGACAGGGGGACACCGGGGAGCTGTTTTTT. Protein sequence: CATCLRQGDTGELFF.